This T cell receptor (beta chain) was profiled in a study of T cell responses to AZD1222 COVID-19 vaccine. Trimming cost V 5 bases and J 8 bases; bases outside gene matches: 8. The germline gives CDR1 SEHNR, CDR2 FQNEAQ (reference sequence). This CDR3 is 15 amino acids long. About this clone itself: Its antigen is unknown.

Only in-frame clones appear in the TCRdb table, and some are missing; sequencing was by immunoSEQ multiplex PCR. The sample has some 140,000 clones, 92% seen once. General study findings and limits: Donors were chiefly white British, with a greater number of females, and clonal diversity was perhaps underestimated. After the peak T cell response, and only then, were repertoires sampled.

This material consisted of peripheral blood, taken on day 0 of AZD1222 vaccination. The chain is built from TRBV7-9 and TRBJ2-1; 11 nucleotides agree with TRBD2. The source is an adult in good health. CDR3 protein: CASSPLAGDTDEQFF. DNA for the CDR3: TGTGCCAGCAGCCCACTAGCGGGAGATACGGATGAGCAGTTCTTC.